The TCR beta chain under discussion was sequenced for a study of cytomegalovirus exposure and HLA in healthy donors. Study outcomes and limitations: Most subjects' HLA-A and HLA-B alleles were reportedly predicted from TCR beta sequences.

The length of the CDR3 is 13 residues. CDR1 and CDR2 from the germline V gene are SGHTA and FQGNSA. Details on this clone: The antigen remains unidentified. One end of the junction fails to match germline, which may point to a read error.

Primers: 60 Vbeta forward and 13 Jbeta reverse. In the original workflow: Approximately 11 million shared chains were among around 80 million unique TCR beta chains counted in a later analysis. Sequencing used immunoSEQ multiplex PCR; TCRdb keeps in-frame clones, though not all of them. V and J calls and clone size are those listed in that table; D and trimming were worked out from the DNA. The data contain about 190,000 clones, around 75% of them seen just once; the ten biggest clones take up around 1.4%. This chain joins TRBV7-2 and TRBJ2-7; 7 nucleotides align to TRBD1. This TCR derives from a woman in her forties or fifties in good health and CMV-seronegative. Sequencing was done on a sample of PBMCs. The CDR3 sequence: CASSLGETGRVVF. The CDR3 bases are TGTGCCAGCAGCCTCGGGGAGACAGGGAGAGTAGTTTTC.